The rows below give T cell receptor beta chains drawn from one sample of a study of TIL therapy for anti-PD-1-resistant metastatic lung cancer. The data were produced by immunoSEQ multiplex PCR, yet TCRdb's version contains in-frame clones alone and is incomplete. The sample has 50,000 or so clones; over 65% are singletons. Sequenced material: tumor tissue, taken at baseline. The receptors originated from a person aged 25 to 80 with non-small cell lung cancer. The CDR3 runs from the conserved cysteine through the conserved F or W.

>TRBV11-2|TRBJ1-1
CASRAGGGLNMNTEAFF
>TRBV6-4|TRBJ1-4
CASTPNEKLFF
>TRBV14|TRBJ2-2
CASSQLGTGELFF
>TRBV23-1|TRBJ2-7
CASSRRQGACPDEQYF
>TRBV5-8|TRBJ2-7
CASSLAPGTRSFYEQYF
>TRBV6-1|TRBJ2-2
CASSEAGQGHTGELFF
>TRBV28|TRBJ2-2
CASSWGGGHTGELFF
>TRBV4-2|TRBJ2-7
CASSQERRLYEQYF
>TRBV5-1|TRBJ2-2
CASSKDRGETGELFF
>TRBV19|TRBJ1-5
CASSISQSSNQPQHF
>TRBV7-6|TRBJ2-2
CASSLDRDRRAGELFF
>TRBV10-2|TRBJ2-1
CASSELGLSYNEQFF
>TRBV10-2|TRBJ2-5
CASSDQETQYF
>TRBV4-3|TRBJ2-3
CASSQVTSGPDTQYF
>TRBV16|TRBJ2-6
CASSQFASSGANVLTF
>TRBV6-5|TRBJ2-3
CASSYEPSGGDDTQYF
>TRBV5-6|TRBJ2-7
CASSYLYEQYF